The 30 T cell receptor beta chains listed next were all sequenced from one sample in a study of regulatory T cells in long-lasting Graves disease. Sample time point: newly diagnosed GD, antithyroid drugs for less than 3 months. PBMC-extracted RNA yielded the TCR library. Arm-PCR with iRepertoire HTBI primers amplified the CDR3 regions for these TCR beta libraries. TCRdb re-analysed the multiplex PCR reads in MiXCR, keeping a single row per CDR3 protein. The data show about 500,000 distinct CDR3 sequences, 12% seen once. These sequences were also reported in another study, on T cells in Graves' hyperthyroidism and ophthalmopathy.

The specimen comprised peripheral blood mononuclear cells (PBMCs), sampled at new diagnosis, from a patient treated with antithyroid drugs. Receptors were obtained from a woman between 25 and 40 years old with Graves disease.

This clonotype was detected only a few times. The J gene is TRBJ2-1, the V gene TRBV24-1, with D possibly matching TRBD1 (6 bases). CDR1 and CDR2 (germline): KGHDR, SFDVKD. V was pared by 7 bases and J by 4 bases, with 10 bases between. CDR3 length equals 13 residues. The CDR3 protein is CATSSDSYNEQFF. Written as DNA, the CDR3 is TGTGCCACCAGCTCGGACAGTTACAATGAGCAGTTCTTC.

This clonotype was counted a few times. This chain uses TRBV28 with TRBJ1-5; TRBD1 agrees at 7 bases. This CDR3 region has 13 residues. With V trimmed by 6 bases and J by 7 bases, 6 bases remained unmatched. Germline CDR1 is MDHEN and CDR2 is SYDVKM. The CDR3 loop reads CASRYRGMQPQHF. CDR3 sequence (DNA): TGTGCCAGCAGGTACAGGGGAATGCAGCCCCAGCATTTT. The whole variable domain, filled in from reference TRBV28 and TRBJ1-5, reads DVKVTQSSRYLVKRTGEKVFLECVQDMDHENMFWYRQDPGLGLRLIYFSYDVKMKEKGDIPEGYSVSREKKERFSLILESASTNQTSMYLCASRYRGMQPQHFGDGTRLSIL.

In this sample, this clonotype turned up many times. The chain joins TRBV29-1 to TRBJ2-1; 16 nucleotides match TRBD2. CDR1 and CDR2 (germline): SQVTM, ANQGSEA. The CDR3 consists of 18 residues. Trimming took 7 bases from V and 9 from J; bases not matched to a gene: 18. CDR3 amino acids: CSALLNVGTSGRVGEQFF. The CDR3 bases are TGCAGCGCACTACTCAACGTAGGGACTAGCGGGAGGGTTGGTGAGCAGTTCTTC.

This clonotype appeared many times. This sequence joins TRBV7-8 and TRBJ2-1; 8 nucleotides match TRBD1. This CDR3 comprises 16 residues. V was clipped by 5 bases and J by 8 bases; unmatched bases: 14. From germline, CDR1 is SGHVS and CDR2 FQNEAQ. CDR3 DNA sequence: TGTGCCAGCAGCCCCAGGGTGGCGCAGGGGGCCGATGAGCAGTTCTTC. Protein product: CASSPRVAQGADEQFF.

Remarks on this clonotype: A read error is possible here, since a much larger clone lies one base away. The chain joins TRBV12-3 or TRBV12-4 to TRBJ1-1; no definite D call. Trimming cost V 8 bases and J 0 bases, with 4 bases left between them. The length of the CDR3 is 11 residues. CDR3 DNA: TGTGCCAGCTTAGTGAACACTGAAGCTTTCTTT. The encoded protein is CASLVNTEAFF.

The chain is built from TRBV4-1 and TRBJ2-3; weak D call: TRBD2 (6 bases). The CDR3 spans 16 residues. Germline lookup yields CDR1 MGHRA and CDR2 YSYEKL. With 1 base removed from V and 0 bases from J, the gap between germline ends came to 11 bases. This chain's CDR3 is CASSQVGRTSTDTQYF. In DNA form, the CDR3 reads TGCGCCAGCAGCCAAGTAGGGAGGACGAGCACAGATACGCAGTATTTT.

The rearrangement uses TRBV10-3 and TRBJ2-1, with 9 bases fitting TRBD2. V dropped 3 bases and J dropped 5; count of bases not matched to a gene: 5. The germline V gene encodes CDR1 ENHRY and CDR2 SYGVKD. The CDR3 has 15 amino acids. CDR3 coding DNA: TGTGCCATCAGTGATACGACTAGCGGAAACAATGAGCAGTTCTTC. Its protein product is CAISDTTSGNNEQFF.

This clonotype was picked up many times. This chain uses TRBV2 with TRBJ1-5; D unclear. Germline values: CDR1 SNHLY, CDR2 FYNNEI. Between the trimmed V and J ends, which lost 0 bases and 6 bases, there was a span of 12 bases. CDR3 size: 15 residues. CDR3 bases: TGTGCCAGCAGTGAAGCGCACCTACCGCGTCAGCCCCAGCATTTT. Translated: CASSEAHLPRQPQHF.

The CDR3 reads CASRGTSGGYPIVNEQFF. CDR3 nucleotides: TGCGCCAGCAGGGGGACTAGCGGGGGATACCCTATCGTCAATGAGCAGTTCTTC. The V call is TRBV4-1, the J call TRBJ2-1; the match to TRBD2 covers 14 bases. The CDR3 is made up of 18 amino acids. The ends lost 6 bases at V and 6 bases at J; junction bases unmatched: 13. The germline V gene encodes CDR1 MGHRA and CDR2 YSYEKL.

This clonotype was found once. The V gene is TRBV10-3, the J gene TRBJ2-2; 16 positions agree with TRBD2. Germline lookup yields CDR1 ENHRY and CDR2 SYGVKD. Trimming removed 6 bases from V and 5 bases from J; junction bases left unmatched: 12. The CDR3 extends over 19 amino acids. The CDR3 DNA reads as TGTGCCATCAGCGAGCCGGGACTAGCGGGAGGGCCGTGGACCGGGGAGCTGTTTTTT. Amino acid sequence: CAISEPGLAGGPWTGELFF.

This clonotype appeared a few times. CDR3 nucleotide sequence: TGTGCCAGCAGCCAAATGGCTGGACTAGCGGATCCCTACGAGCAGTACTTC. Its protein is CASSQMAGLADPYEQYF. The J gene is TRBJ2-7, the V gene TRBV3-1, with TRBD2 matching over 10 bases. The CDR3 loop spans 17 amino acids. Germline trimming cut 2 bases from V and 2 bases from J; bases unmatched to any gene: 9. Germline loops: CDR1 LGHDT, CDR2 YNNKEL (reference sequence).

There are many counts of this clonotype. The chain is built from TRBV12-3 or TRBV12-4 and TRBJ2-7; D is possibly TRBD1 (6 bases). V was trimmed by 4 bases and J by 5 bases, leaving 15 bases between them. The length of the CDR3 is 14 residues. The chain's CDR3 is CASSSNTGTNEQYF. In nucleotides, the CDR3 is TGTGCCAGCAGTTCCAACACAGGGACGAACGAGCAGTACTTC.

This clonotype was observed many times. This rearrangement joins TRBV2 to TRBJ2-3; 7 positions match TRBD1. The CDR3 covers 17 residues. CDR1 and CDR2 from the germline V gene are SNHLY and FYNNEI. J gave up 2 bases and V 5 bases, and 13 bases lay outside the gene matches. The CDR3: CASSLSDRSSYTDTQYF. The CDR3, as DNA: TGTGCCAGCAGTCTCTCGGACAGGTCCTCATACACAGATACGCAGTATTTT.

This clonotype appeared a few times. The CDR3, as DNA: TGCGCCAGCAGCGTGGGGACCCAACAGGGGAACTATGGCTACACCTTC. This encodes CASSVGTQQGNYGYTF. The rearrangement links TRBV5-1 to TRBJ1-2, with 7 bases matching TRBD1. CDR1 SGHRS and CDR2 YFSETQ come from the germline V gene. After removal of 4 bases from V and 2 bases from J, the junction contained 11 bases not matched to a gene. The CDR3 covers 16 residues.

The sample holds many counts of this clonotype. The J gene is TRBJ2-5, the V gene TRBV7-3, with D possibly matching TRBD2 (6 bases). The CDR3 runs 15 residues. The germline V gene encodes CDR1 SGHTA and CDR2 FQGTGA. The V end lost 6 bases, the J end lost 5 bases, and 19 bases lay between the germline ends. The CDR3 is CASSRSSALSETQYF. CDR3 nucleotides: TGTGCCAGCAGTCGTTCTAGCGCGCTATCGGAGACCCAGTACTTC.

This clonotype was recorded many times. This rearrangement joins TRBV5-5 to TRBJ2-5; tentatively, D is TRBD1 or TRBD2 (5 bases each). CDR1 and CDR2 from the germline V gene are SGHKS and YYEKEE (reference sequence). The CDR3 runs to 15 residues. Trimming removed 5 bases at V and 1 base at J, with 15 bases between. The CDR3 protein is CASRSGAGRQETQYF. The CDR3 region has the DNA TGTGCCAGCAGATCCGGGGCAGGCCGCCAAGAGACCCAGTACTTC.

The sample holds many counts of this clonotype. The chain employs TRBV29-1 and TRBJ2-5, with D possibly TRBD1 on 6 matching bases. V was shortened by 0 bases and J by 5 bases, with 7 bases between the two germline ends. Per the germline V gene, CDR1 is SQVTM and CDR2 is ANQGSEA. The CDR3 runs to 12 residues. Written as DNA, the CDR3 is TGCAGCGTTGAAGATGGGGGCGAGACCCAGTACTTC. Its translation is CSVEDGGETQYF.

This clonotype showed up many times. V is TRBV2 and J is TRBJ2-7; D may correspond to TRBD1 or TRBD2 (5 bases each). The V end was cut by 3 bases, the J end by 0 bases, with 15 bases between. Germline CDR1 is SNHLY and CDR2 is FYNNEI. CDR3 length: 16 residues. The CDR3 DNA reads TGTGCCAGCAGTGATGGAACCCGGGACGGCTCCTACGAGCAGTACTTC. Protein: CASSDGTRDGSYEQYF. The whole variable domain, remainder taken from reference TRBV2 and TRBJ2-7, is EPEVTQTPSHQVTQMGQEVILRCVPISNHLYFYWYRQILGQKVEFLVSFYNNEISEKSEIFDDQFSVERPDGSNFTLKIRSTKLEDSAMYFCASSDGTRDGSYEQYFGPGTRLTVT.

This clonotype was seen repeatedly, ten times or more. V and J are TRBV12-3 or TRBV12-4 and TRBJ1-1; 9 bases match TRBD1. J was trimmed by 0 bases and V by 7 bases; bases with no gene match: 3. The CDR3 extends over 14 amino acids. This CDR3 is CASTGTGMNTEAFF. The CDR3 nucleotides read TGTGCCAGCACGGGGACAGGGATGAACACTGAAGCTTTCTTT.

This clonotype has a count of ten or more. V is TRBV6-2 or TRBV6-3 and J is TRBJ2-3, with 10 bases aligning to TRBD2. The V gene end was trimmed by 6 bases and the J gene end by 6 bases; junction bases not matched to a gene: 6. The CDR3 spans 14 residues. CDR1 is MNHEY, CDR2 SVGEGT, per germline. CDR3 DNA sequence: TGTGCCAGCAGACCTAGCGGGAGCGCTGATACGCAGTATTTT. It codes for CASRPSGSADTQYF.

This clonotype was picked up a small number of times. The chain recombines TRBV28 with TRBJ1-5, with D unresolved. With 2 bases removed from V and 0 bases from J, the gap between germline ends came to 8 bases. This CDR3 is 15 amino acids long. The germline CDR1 and CDR2 sequences are MDHEN and SYDVKM. CDR3 sequence reads: CASSLQTYSNQPQHF. In DNA form, the CDR3 reads TGTGCCAGCAGTTTACAGACCTATAGCAATCAGCCCCAGCATTTT. The full variable domain, with the rest looked up from reference TRBV28 and TRBJ1-5, is DVKVTQSSRYLVKRTGEKVFLECVQDMDHENMFWYRQDPGLGLRLIYFSYDVKMKEKGDIPEGYSVSREKKERFSLILESASTNQTSMYLCASSLQTYSNQPQHFGDGTRLSIL.

The chain recombines TRBV7-9 with TRBJ2-7; D call uncertain. Trimming shortened V by 5 bases and J by 3 bases, and 14 bases separated the two germline ends. The CDR3 contains 14 residues. Per germline, CDR1 SEHNR and CDR2 FQNEAQ (reference sequence). DNA of the CDR3: TGTGCCAGCAGCGCAGGCGGCGGATTCTACGAGCAGTACTTC. Its translation is CASSAGGGFYEQYF.

V gene TRBV20-1 combines with J gene TRBJ1-4; D remains unclear. Trimming took off 2 bases at V and 8 bases at J, with 15 bases between the two ends. The CDR3 covers 14 residues. Germline V gives CDR1 DFQATT, CDR2 SNEGSKA (reference sequence). In DNA form, the CDR3 reads TGCAGTGCTAGACCGCCAGATACTGTCGAAAAACTGTTTTTT. This gives the protein CSARPPDTVEKLFF.

The chain combines TRBV20-1 with TRBJ2-7; D tentatively reads TRBD1 or TRBD2 (5 bases each). Germline CDR1 reads DFQATT; CDR2 reads SNEGSKA (reference sequence). The CDR3 runs to 13 residues. CDR3 sequence (DNA): TGCAGCCCTCGGGACCACAGTCCCTCTGAGCAGTACTTC. It translates to CSPRDHSPSEQYF.

The chain recombines TRBV6-1 with TRBJ1-5; D may be TRBD1 (5 bases). CDR3 length: 13 residues. The germline V gene has CDR1 MNHNS and CDR2 SASEGT. Between the trimmed V and J ends, which lost 7 bases and 7 bases, there was a span of 14 bases. Here the CDR3 reads CASTGREDQPQHF. The CDR3 bases are TGTGCCAGCACCGGCAGGGAGGACCAGCCCCAGCATTTT.

This clonotype appeared once. This sequence joins TRBV11-3 and TRBJ2-1; unclear D gene. The CDR3 totals 16 residues. Per germline, CDR1 SGHNT and CDR2 YENEEA. The germline V and J ends were trimmed by 6 bases and 2 bases, with 17 bases remaining between them. CDR3 in amino acids: CASRNESDWPYNEQFF. For the CDR3, the DNA is TGTGCCAGCAGGAATGAAAGTGACTGGCCCTACAATGAGCAGTTCTTC.

This clonotype has a handful of counts. This chain uses TRBV30 with TRBJ2-6; tentatively, D is TRBD2 (7 bases). Germline CDR1 reads GTSNPN; CDR2 reads SVGIG (reference sequence). Trimming cost V 5 bases and J 0 bases, with 11 bases left between them. The CDR3 has 15 residues. CDR3 amino acids: CAWGGANSGANVLTF. The CDR3 bases are TGTGCCTGGGGGGGGGCAAACTCTGGGGCCAACGTCCTGACTTTC.

This clonotype was detected many times. V usage is TRBV5-1 and J usage is TRBJ1-4, with 10 nucleotides matching TRBD1. CDR1 is SGHRS and CDR2 is YFSETQ in the germline V gene. The CDR3 runs to 16 residues. The V and J ends lost 2 bases and 0 bases, in that order; junction bases with no gene match: 1. The CDR3 coding sequence is TGCGCCAGCAGCTTTGGACAGGGGGCAACTAATGAAAAACTGTTTTTT. This translates into CASSFGQGATNEKLFF.

This clonotype was seen repeatedly, ten times or more. The chain is built from TRBV11-1 and TRBJ1-1, with D uncertain. CDR1 is SGHAT, CDR2 FQDESV, per germline (reference sequence). CDR3 length: 15 amino acids. Trimming took off 3 bases at V and 3 bases at J, with 14 bases between the two ends. The CDR3 sequence is CASSLKEGGYTEAFF. The CDR3 coding sequence is TGTGCCAGCAGCTTGAAGGAGGGAGGGTACACTGAAGCTTTCTTT. The full variable domain, completed using reference TRBV11-1 and TRBJ1-1, is EAEVAQSPRYKITEKSQAVAFWCDPISGHATLYWYRQILGQGPELLVQFQDESVVDDSQLPKDRFSAERLKGVDSTLKIQPAELGDSAMYLCASSLKEGGYTEAFFGQGTRLTVV.

The chain combines TRBV28 with TRBJ1-6; D is ambiguous. V shed 5 bases and J shed 1 base, with 9 bases lying between them. Per the germline V gene, CDR1 is MDHEN and CDR2 is SYDVKM. This CDR3 contains 15 residues. The DNA for the CDR3 is TGTGCCAGCAGTCTAGACAATTCCTATAATTCACCCCTCCACTTT. Encoded protein: CASSLDNSYNSPLHF.